The 3 T cell receptor beta chains below come from one sample, sequenced in a study of blood T cell repertoires in COVID-19. Method: immunoSEQ multiplex PCR; TCRdb's copy keeps in-frame clones and lacks some. In the table there are some 250,000 clones, about nine tenths of which are singletons. The sample comprised PBMCs or T cells enriched from blood (not recorded which). Receptors were obtained from a woman aged 40 to 50 with acute COVID-19.

The chain employs TRBV5-8 and TRBJ2-4, with 8 bases fitting TRBD1. CDR3 length: 14 amino acids. The germline CDR1 and CDR2 sequences are SGHTS and YDEGEE. V lost 0 bases and J lost 9; bases outside the gene matches: 5. CDR3 amino acids: CASSLDQGAGIQYF. CDR3 nucleotide sequence: TGTGCCAGCAGCTTGGATCAGGGGGCCGGCATTCAGTACTTC.

This rearrangement joins TRBV7-9 to TRBJ1-2; 8 nucleotides line up with TRBD1. The V gene's germline CDR1 is SEHNR and CDR2 FQNEAQ (reference sequence). V was clipped by 4 bases and J by 5 bases; unmatched bases: 15. This CDR3 comprises 17 residues. CDR3 nucleotides: TGTGCCAGCAGCTCGGGACAGGCCACGAAGAACGGGTATGGCTACACCTTC. Translated: CASSSGQATKNGYGYTF. Using reference TRBV7-9 and TRBJ1-2 for the parts outside the CDR3, the full variable domain is DTGVSQNPRHKITKRGQNVTFRCDPISEHNRLYWYRQTLGQGPEFLTYFQNEAQLEKSRLLSDRFSAERPKGSFSTLEIQRTEQGDSAMYLCASSSGQATKNGYGYTFGSGTRLTVV.

The J gene is TRBJ2-3, the V gene TRBV7-6, with 10 bases lining up with TRBD1. Germline CDR1 reads SGHVS; CDR2 reads FNYEAQ. V shed 4 bases and J 1 base; nucleotides not matched to a gene: 5. This CDR3 is built from 16 residues. CDR3 loop: CASSSTGGLGTDTQYF. The CDR3 DNA sequence: TGTGCCAGCAGCTCGACAGGGGGCTTGGGCACAGATACGCAGTATTTT.